Included here is one T cell receptor (beta chain) sequence, with context. Its antigen is as yet unknown. It was into CD45RA+ naive and CD45RA-negative memory subsets that the CD4+ cells were split. The source of the sample is a study of shared clonotypes between healthy human individuals. Study-level findings and limits: A handful of donors shared around 5.2% of their naive CD4 clonotypes. Across subsets, estimated richness was generally greater for naive than for memory populations. Clonotype sharing levels among donors were expected to vary with sequencing depth.

This table comes from immunoSEQ multiplex PCR, and its TCRdb copy is limited to in-frame clones, with some not included. The sample holds about 2,500,000 clones; roughly 92% are singletons and the top ten take over 0.12%. CDR3 size: 15 residues. The ends lost 0 bases at V and 5 bases at J; junction bases unmatched: 5. Germline CDR1 MNHEY, CDR2 SVGAGI. This receptor was obtained from a man aged 18 to 29 in good health. The chain recombines TRBV6-5 with TRBJ2-5; 8 nucleotides line up with TRBD2. The sequenced sample consisted of naive CD4+ T cells sorted from blood. The subset is: CD45RA+ positively selected. The CDR3 DNA follows: TGTGCCAGCAGTTACTCTAGCGGGGACTGGGAGACCCAGTACTTC. It encodes CASSYSSGDWETQYF.